Below are 6 T cell receptor beta chains sequenced from a single sample in a study of CD4 T cells in relation to SARS-CoV-2 and coronaviruses (dated by TCRdb to the early 2020s). Libraries were prepared through the immunoSEQ multiplex PCR assay. TCRdb took over this immuneACCESS table, retaining in-frame rearrangements with V and J assigned. Such tables are incomplete; in checked studies, under half of the missing clones stem from an unresolved V gene, and the remainder is unexplained. The sample table holds some 70,000 clones, of which 85% to 95% were seen once. Roughly 0.21% of the sample rests with the top ten. CD4+ T cells from unexposed donors were collected before the COVID-19 pandemic (2011-2018). Sample: naive CD4+ T cells from PBMCs. The cell subset or site label on this specimen signifies: naive CD4+ T cells isolated by negative enrichment. The receptors stem from a human donor in good health.

This chain links TRBV28 with TRBJ2-7, with a tentative D call TRBD1 (6 bases). V lost 4 bases, J lost 0 bases, and 16 bases lay in between. CDR1 is MDHEN and CDR2 is SYDVKM in the germline V gene. This CDR3 is 16 amino acids long. In nucleotides, the CDR3 is TGTGCCAGCAGTTCTAAACCGGGACACCGCTCCTACGAGCAGTACTTC. It specifies CASSSKPGHRSYEQYF.

V is TRBV6-5 and J is TRBJ2-7, with D hard to call. With 2 bases removed from V and 1 base from J, the gap between germline ends came to 12 bases. The CDR3 loop spans 15 amino acids. In germline, CDR1 is MNHEY, CDR2 SVGAGI. This CDR3 reads CASSYNFHPSYEQYF. The CDR3 DNA sequence: TGTGCCAGCAGTTACAACTTTCATCCGTCCTACGAGCAGTACTTC.

The rearrangement joins TRBV5-4 to TRBJ2-7; D is unclear. With 3 bases removed from V and 6 bases from J, the gap between germline ends came to 13 bases. The CDR3 extends over 13 amino acids. The germline gives CDR1 SGHNT, CDR2 YYREEE (reference sequence). The CDR3 DNA sequence: TGTGCCAGCAGCTACGACTGGCGGACCGAGCAGTACTTC. Encoded protein: CASSYDWRTEQYF.

This chain connects TRBV6-1 to TRBJ1-3, with D unclear. Germline V gene data show CDR1 as MNHNS and CDR2 as SASEGT. Trimming took off 1 base at V and 1 base at J, with 5 bases between the two ends. CDR3 length equals 14 residues. The CDR3 DNA reads as TGTGCCAGCAGTGAAGTAGGGTCTGGAAACACCATATATTTT. Translated, it gives CASSEVGSGNTIYF.

The chain has TRBV30 and TRBJ2-7, with 10 bases matching TRBD2. CDR1 and CDR2 from the germline V gene are GTSNPN and SVGIG (reference sequence). The length of the CDR3 is 18 residues. The J segment lost 1 base and the V segment lost 2 bases, leaving 14 bases of the junction unmatched. The CDR3 sequence: CAWSRSWGEAGGSYEQYF. CDR3 in DNA: TGTGCCTGGAGTCGTTCCTGGGGGGAAGCGGGAGGGTCCTACGAGCAGTACTTC.

This clone was seen once. The chain employs TRBV4-3 and TRBJ1-3; D remains unclear. The CDR3 contains 15 residues. The V end lost 0 bases, the J end lost 1 base, and 7 bases lay between the germline ends. CDR1 LGHNA and CDR2 YSLEER come from the germline V gene. Written as DNA, the CDR3 is TGCGCCAGCAGCCAAGATTCAGGTTCTGGAAACACCATATATTTT. The encoded protein is CASSQDSGSGNTIYF.